One and the same sample provided the 21 T cell receptor beta chains below, sequenced in a study of early T cells in non-severe SARS-CoV-2 infection. TCRdb passed the 5' RACE reads through MiXCR, listing each CDR3 protein once. The profile shows some 60,000 distinct CDR3 sequences, about 10% of them singletons. What was sequenced was whole blood. These receptors all come from an adult who was a healthcare worker with PCR-confirmed SARS-CoV-2 infection or an uninfected control (not recorded which).

This clonotype was counted many times. This rearrangement joins TRBV11-2 to TRBJ2-7, with TRBD2 matching over 11 bases. CDR1 is SGHAT and CDR2 is FQNNGV in the germline V gene. V trimming: 2 bases; J trimming: 4 bases; junction bases outside the gene matches: 7. The CDR3 extends over 16 amino acids. The CDR3 protein is CASSLTTSGSTYEQYF. As DNA, the CDR3 is TGTGCCAGCAGCTTAACCACTAGCGGGAGCACTTACGAGCAGTACTTC.

Ten or more counts support this clonotype. CDR3 DNA: TGCAGTGCTAGAGCGCTCTCTCCTGGCGAGCAGTACTTC. As protein: CSARALSPGEQYF. This sequence joins TRBV20-1 and TRBJ2-7; no clear D gene. Germline CDR1 DFQATT, CDR2 SNEGSKA (reference sequence). V dropped 1 base and J dropped 6 bases, with 13 bases sitting between them. There are 13 residues in the CDR3.

The sample holds many counts of this clonotype. V usage is TRBV24-1 and J usage is TRBJ2-3; 8 bases agree with TRBD2. The CDR3 runs to 16 residues. The V and J ends lost 5 bases and 5 bases, in that order; junction bases with no gene match: 11. Germline CDR1 is KGHDR and CDR2 is SFDVKD. CDR3 residues: CATSAGGGPPGDTQYF. The CDR3 DNA sequence: TGTGCCACCAGTGCCGGGGGGGGGCCCCCCGGAGATACGCAGTATTTT.

This clonotype was recorded only once. A read error is possible here, since a much larger clone lies one base away. CDR3 sequence reads: CSAIVLAGGYNEKFF. As DNA, the CDR3 is TGCAGTGCTATTGTCCTAGCGGGAGGCTACAATGAGAAGTTCTTC. The chain combines TRBV20-1 with TRBJ2-1; 11 bases map to TRBD2. The CDR3 has 15 residues. Per germline, CDR1 DFQATT and CDR2 SNEGSKA (reference sequence).

The rearrangement joins TRBV5-1 to TRBJ1-3; D is perhaps TRBD1 (5 bases). Germline V gives CDR1 SGHRS, CDR2 YFSETQ. Trimming stripped 0 bases from V and 4 bases from J, with 14 bases between. The CDR3 sequence is 16 residues long. The CDR3 sequence is CASSLARQGEGNTIYF. The CDR3, as DNA: TGCGCCAGCAGCTTGGCCCGGCAGGGAGAGGGAAACACCATATATTTT.

This clonotype was seen only a few times. The V gene is TRBV6-6, the J gene TRBJ2-1, with 9 bases lining up with TRBD1. Germline V gene sequence: CDR1 MNHNY, CDR2 SVGAGI (reference sequence). V lost 2 bases to trimming and J lost 5 bases; unmatched junction nucleotides: 7. The CDR3 is made up of 16 amino acids. The CDR3 is CASSYLRTGANNEQFF. The CDR3 nucleotides are TGTGCCAGCAGTTACCTCCGGACAGGGGCCAACAATGAGCAGTTCTTC.

This clonotype has ten or more counts. V and J are TRBV29-1 and TRBJ2-5; D call uncertain. The CDR3 spans 14 residues. Trimming stripped 1 base from V and 2 bases from J, with 11 bases between. Germline V gives CDR1 SQVTM, CDR2 ANQGSEA. CDR3 coding DNA: TGCAGCGTTGAAGCCTTCCGGAAACAAGAGACCCAGTACTTC. This translates into CSVEAFRKQETQYF.

The chain combines TRBV3-1 with TRBJ2-5, with D perhaps matching TRBD2 (5 bases). The V end lost 3 bases, the J end lost 1 base, and 12 bases lay between the germline ends. CDR1 and CDR2 from the germline V gene are LGHDT and YNNKEL (reference sequence). This CDR3 comprises 15 residues. CDR3 loop: CASSHLGRGQETQYF. The CDR3 DNA reads as TGTGCCAGCAGCCACCTCGGACGGGGCCAAGAGACCCAGTACTTC.

This chain connects TRBV29-1 to TRBJ2-1; D not resolved. The CDR3 contains 12 residues. The germline V gene encodes CDR1 SQVTM and CDR2 ANQGSEA. Trimming shortened V by 3 bases and J by 6 bases, and 9 bases separated the two germline ends. The CDR3 is CSVENQINEQFF. The CDR3 DNA sequence: TGCAGCGTTGAGAACCAGATCAATGAGCAGTTCTTC.

The J gene is TRBJ1-2, the V gene TRBV2, with D uncertain. Trimming pared 2 bases from V and 0 bases from J, leaving 1 base between. The CDR3 covers 12 residues. Germline CDR1 SNHLY, CDR2 FYNNEI. CDR3 DNA: TGTGCCAGCAGTGAAACTAACTATGGCTACACCTTC. It yields the protein CASSETNYGYTF.

The rearrangement links TRBV10-3 to TRBJ2-5, with D perhaps matching TRBD1 or TRBD2 (5 bases each). Germline-derived CDR1 and CDR2 are ENHRY and SYGVKD. V gave up 3 bases and J gave up 3 bases, with 8 bases separating them. CDR3 length: 13 residues. CDR3 protein: CAISDRGEETQYF. The CDR3 DNA reads TGTGCCATCAGTGATCGAGGGGAAGAGACCCAGTACTTC.

J is TRBJ2-7 and V is TRBV7-9, with 10 bases matching TRBD2. Unmatched junction bases numbered 5, after V lost 5 bases and J lost 1 base. In germline, CDR1 is SEHNR, CDR2 FQNEAQ (reference sequence). The CDR3 loop spans 15 amino acids. CDR3 DNA sequence: TGTGCCAGCAGCGTATGGACTAGCGGATCCTACGAGCAGTACTTC. The encoded protein is CASSVWTSGSYEQYF.

This clonotype was counted many times. The CDR3 DNA reads TGTGCCAGCAGCTCCCGGACAGCTGATAACTATGGCTACACCTTC. Amino acids: CASSSRTADNYGYTF. This chain uses TRBV7-6 with TRBJ1-2; D is possibly TRBD1 (6 bases). The germline gives CDR1 SGHVS, CDR2 FNYEAQ. This CDR3 has 15 residues. Between the trimmed V and J ends, which lost 4 bases and 1 base, there was a span of 13 bases.

The chain combines TRBV20-1 with TRBJ2-5; possible D gene TRBD1, 6 bases. Germline values: CDR1 DFQATT, CDR2 SNEGSKA (reference sequence). V lost 5 bases and J lost 5, with 24 bases in between. The CDR3 runs to 16 residues. Here the CDR3 reads CSAPRAGAWEKETQYF. The CDR3 DNA follows: TGCAGTGCTCCTAGGGCAGGGGCGTGGGAAAAGGAGACCCAGTACTTC.

There are a few counts of this clonotype. The chain joins TRBV18 to TRBJ1-1; D not certain. The germline CDR1 and CDR2 sequences are KGHSH and LQKENI. This CDR3 contains 14 residues. V gave up 2 bases and J gave up 0 bases, with 7 bases separating them. In DNA, the CDR3 is TGTGCCAGCTCACCATCGACGGTGAACACTGAAGCTTTCTTT. Amino acid sequence: CASSPSTVNTEAFF.

The rearrangement links TRBV25-1 to TRBJ2-2; the D gene could be TRBD1 or TRBD2 (5 bases each). CDR3 length: 15 residues. Germline loops: CDR1 MGHDK, CDR2 SYGVNS. V lost 3 bases and J lost 5, with 13 bases in between. The chain's CDR3 is CASSDKGDGTGELFF. The DNA for the CDR3 is TGTGCCAGCAGTGATAAAGGGGACGGTACCGGGGAGCTGTTTTTT.

The chain uses TRBV9 and TRBJ2-1; D is perhaps TRBD1 (5 bases). CDR3 length: 13 residues. The V gene lost 0 bases and the J gene lost 7 bases, with 8 bases spanning the gap. Germline V gene sequence: CDR1 SGDLS, CDR2 YYNGEE. This CDR3 reads CASSVGQNNEQFF. In nucleotides, the CDR3 is TGTGCCAGCAGCGTAGGACAGAATAATGAGCAGTTCTTC.

The V call is TRBV6-2 or TRBV6-3, the J call TRBJ1-1, with TRBD1 as a possible D gene (5 bases). CDR1 is MNHEY, CDR2 SVGEGT, per germline. V lost 6 bases to trimming and J lost 11 bases, with 16 bases between them. This CDR3 has 12 amino acids. In DNA form, the CDR3 reads TGTGCCAGCAGGGACACCGACGCCGATGCTTTCTTT. It translates to CASRDTDADAFF.

This clonotype was detected many times. V is TRBV7-2 and J is TRBJ2-7; D is ambiguous. Deletions cut 1 base from V and 3 bases from J, with 7 bases between. The CDR3 runs 13 residues. From germline, CDR1 is SGHTA and CDR2 FQGNSA. The chain's CDR3 is CASSLEPFYEQYF. As DNA, the CDR3 is TGTGCCAGCAGCTTAGAGCCGTTCTACGAGCAGTACTTC.

This clonotype was observed a handful of times. This sequence joins TRBV5-1 and TRBJ1-3, with D unclear. The CDR3 totals 16 residues. The germline gives CDR1 SGHRS, CDR2 YFSETQ. Between the trimmed V and J ends, which lost 4 bases and 0 bases, there was a span of 14 bases. CDR3 bases: TGCGCCAGCAGCAATGGGCAGAGCTTCTCTGGAAACACCATATATTTT. Encoded protein: CASSNGQSFSGNTIYF.

J is TRBJ1-1 and V is TRBV7-6, with a weak D call TRBD1 (5 bases). Trimming cost V 1 base and J 2 bases, with 8 bases left between them. The germline V gene has CDR1 SGHVS and CDR2 FNYEAQ. This CDR3 has 14 residues. DNA for the CDR3: TGTGCCAGCAGCTTAGGGGGGGAAAACACTGAAGCTTTCTTT. Amino acids: CASSLGGENTEAFF. The complete variable domain, with remaining parts taken from reference TRBV7-6 and TRBJ1-1, reads GAGVSQSPRYKVTKRGQDVALRCDPISGHVSLYWYRQALGQGPEFLTYFNYEAQQDKSGLPNDRFSAERPEGSISTLTIQRTEQRDSAMYRCASSLGGENTEAFFGQGTRLTVV.